This TCR beta chain was profiled in a study of a mutant IDH1 vaccine in newly diagnosed glioma listed by TCRdb under 2021. For the wider study: Eight vaccinations were administered to patients in weeks 1, 3, 5, 7, 11, 15, 19 and 23, corresponding to visits V03 through V10. Vaccination began 4-6 weeks after radiotherapy alone, or alongside temozolomide cycles in the chemotherapy-containing groups. Peripheral blood was drawn at six visits: V03 (baseline), V05, V07, V10, V12 and V13. For exploratory analyses, longitudinal TCRB deep sequencing was carried out in roughly 25 treated patients wherever samples were available. The roughly 32 treated patients were around 62% male and around 38% female, with a mean age of around 40 years. Before enrollment, patients had received standard therapy of radiotherapy alone, temozolomide alone, or radiochemotherapy with temozolomide; most received the combination. Broad study findings and their caveats: Changes in the top peripheral T cell clonotypes picked up by TCRB sequencing did not appear to be linked to pseudoprogression. The authors noted that analyses of patient blood samples could not be reproduced because of sample limitations. Selection of PBMC samples for TCRB deep sequencing was based on availability. Immune responses induced by the vaccine were seen in over 80% of patients across multiple MHC alleles.

According to the study, the label for this sample's time point signals: week 11, during vaccination. Each vaccine dose was 300 ug of a 20-mer mutant IDH1 peptide in Montanide, given subcutaneously with topical imiquimod. All donors had newly diagnosed IDH1-mutant astrocytomas of WHO grade 3 or 4 that showed loss of nuclear ATRX. The samples were drawn from NOA16, a multicentre, single-arm, open-label phase I trial in Germany that tested a mutant IDH1 peptide vaccine in humans for the first time. Genomic DNA for TCRB sequencing was extracted from EDTA blood using the DNeasy Blood and Tissue Kit. This clone was counted a single time. What this receptor recognizes is not known. Base quality data are lacking; no much larger clone is found one base away. There are 14 amino acids in the CDR3, from cysteine to phenylalanine inclusive. Only the CDR3 portion is preserved as DNA: 42 bases, with reading frame beginning at the first base. The CDR1 and CDR2 encoded by the germline V gene (reference sequence) are LNHDA and SQIVND. V lost 3 bases and J lost 1 base, and the count of bases not matched to a germline gene is 1.

Libraries were constructed by the immunoSEQ multiplex PCR assay. The hsTCRB Kit was used according to the manufacturer's protocol to amplify rearranged TCR beta chain sequences. An Illumina MiSeq was used to sequence the TCRB libraries. Under the source paper's analysis protocol: Demultiplexing, trimming and gene mapping were performed with the kit vendor's proprietary platform. TCRdb limited this immuneACCESS table to in-frame rearrangements with V and J called. A share of clones is missing; checked studies link under half to unresolved V genes, and the rest is unexplained. D and trimming were read from the DNA, whereas the V and J calls and clone size are those reported in that table. This sample has about 40,000 clones in its table, and over 80% of those were observed once. The ten most abundant clones make up 2% to 2.5% of the sample.

The chain employs TRBV19 and TRBJ2-5, with 8 central nucleotides matching TRBD1. The origin of this receptor is a man aged 35 to 55 with glioma. The sample here was PBMCs, taken from a glioma patient whose treatment included an IDH1 peptide vaccine. Read as DNA, the sequence is TGTGCCAGTAGTATCGACAGGGGCCAAGAGACCCAGTACTTC. The resulting protein is CASSIDRGQETQYF.